Below, 5 T cell receptor beta chains from the same sample are listed, as sequenced in a study of CD4+ T cells in melanoma. Sequencing was performed with immunoSEQ multiplex PCR; in TCRdb, only in-frame clones are kept and a portion is missing. The sample records around 100,000 clones, roughly 90% being singletons. The sample was peripheral blood. These receptors came from a human donor with melanoma.

This chain connects TRBV27 to TRBJ1-2; D is perhaps TRBD1 (5 bases). V dropped 6 bases and J dropped 6 bases, with 14 bases sitting between them. The CDR3 spans 13 residues. Germline V gene sequence: CDR1 MNHEY, CDR2 SMNVEV (reference sequence). The CDR3 protein is CASRTPGTNGYTF. CDR3 bases: TGTGCCAGCAGAACCCCAGGGACGAATGGCTACACCTTC.

V usage is TRBV10-3 and J usage is TRBJ2-1; 15 bases agree with TRBD2. The CDR3 has 16 residues. V lost 2 bases and J lost 10; bases outside the gene matches: 6. Germline V lookup: CDR1 ENHRY, CDR2 SYGVKD. The CDR3 DNA follows: TGTGCCATCAGTGAGGGACTAGCGGGAGGGCCAGGGGAGCAGTTCTTC. It yields the protein CAISEGLAGGPGEQFF.

V and J are TRBV9 and TRBJ2-2; TRBD1 matches at 12 bases. The CDR3 is 17 residues long. The V gene's germline CDR1 is SGDLS and CDR2 YYNGEE. Trimming removed 7 bases from V and 2 bases from J; junction bases left unmatched: 9. CDR3 sequence: CASGDRGQGANTGELFF. The CDR3 coding sequence is TGTGCCAGCGGGGACCGGGGACAGGGGGCCAACACCGGGGAGCTGTTTTTT.

The V call is TRBV19, the J call TRBJ2-5, with D possibly TRBD2 on 7 matching bases. V lost 3 bases and J 5 bases, leaving 19 bases between the germline ends. Germline V gives CDR1 LNHDA, CDR2 SQIVND (reference sequence). The CDR3 has 16 amino acids. The chain's CDR3 is CASSISRGGYGETQYF. The DNA of the CDR3 is TGTGCCAGTAGTATCAGCAGGGGAGGGTACGGGGAGACCCAGTACTTC.

The V gene is TRBV6-1, the J gene TRBJ2-7; D gene uncertain. Germline V gives CDR1 MNHNS, CDR2 SASEGT. With 7 bases removed from V and 3 bases from J, the gap between germline ends came to 13 bases. CDR3 length: 13 amino acids. CDR3 bases: TGTGCCAGCAACTGGCAGTCCCGCTACGAGCAGTACTTC. Translating gives CASNWQSRYEQYF.